Each of the 25 T cell receptor beta chains below was sequenced from the same sample in a study of T cells in Graves' hyperthyroidism and ophthalmopathy. The investigators amplified TCR beta CDR3 regions from RNA transcripts. The TCR CDR3 was amplified in a first-round RT-PCR using the HTBI primer set. TCRdb redid the calling of the multiplex PCR reads with MiXCR, one entry per CDR3 protein. The sample has about 600,000 distinct CDR3 sequences, around 14% seen once; the top ten hold roughly 7.1%. Sequenced input: blood. All receptors come from a woman younger than 35 with Graves' ophthalmopathy.

This clonotype was counted many times. This chain uses TRBV28 with TRBJ1-4, with TRBD1 identical over 8 bases. The CDR3 consists of 18 residues. CDR1 is MDHEN, CDR2 SYDVKM, per germline. With 3 bases clipped from V and 7 bases from J, the junction kept 16 bases outside the gene matches. DNA for the CDR3: TGTGCCAGCAGTTTTAGTCCCCCGTCGACAGGGGACGGTGAAAAACTGTTTTTT. This gives the protein CASSFSPPSTGDGEKLFF.

V usage is TRBV29-1 and J usage is TRBJ1-1; TRBD1 agrees at 10 bases. Trimming cost V 8 bases and J 2 bases; bases outside gene matches: 5. Germline values: CDR1 SQVTM, CDR2 ANQGSEA. The CDR3 is made up of 13 amino acids. This CDR3 reads CSSTGGVNTEAFF. The CDR3 coding sequence is TGCAGCTCGACAGGGGGCGTAAACACTGAAGCTTTCTTT.

This clonotype was counted at least ten times. The J gene is TRBJ1-2, the V gene TRBV28; tentatively, D is TRBD1 (5 bases). V gave up 7 bases and J gave up 5 bases, with 17 bases separating them. The CDR3 runs 14 residues. Germline V gene lookup returns CDR1 MDHEN and CDR2 SYDVKM. CDR3 nucleotides: TGTGCCAGCACCCGCCCGACAGTAGATTATGGCTACACCTTC. Encoded protein: CASTRPTVDYGYTF.

This clonotype has ten or more counts. The chain carries TRBV7-3 and TRBJ2-1, with a possible D match to TRBD2 (6 bases). The CDR3 sequence is 16 residues long. V lost 4 bases to trimming and J lost 3 bases, with 16 bases between them. CDR1 SGHTA and CDR2 FQGTGA come from the germline V gene. The CDR3 here is CASSSYGGGIYNEQFF. For the CDR3, the DNA is TGTGCCAGCAGCTCATACGGCGGCGGGATCTACAATGAGCAGTTCTTC.

This clonotype showed up many times. The genes are TRBV5-8 and TRBJ1-4; a possible D gene is TRBD1 (6 bases). Germline V lookup: CDR1 SGHTS, CDR2 YDEGEE. Trimming pared 0 bases from V and 7 bases from J, leaving 16 bases between. This CDR3 comprises 16 residues. The CDR3 protein is CASSLEKTGKAEKLFF. DNA of the CDR3: TGTGCCAGCAGCTTGGAAAAAACAGGGAAAGCTGAAAAACTGTTTTTT.

V is TRBV20-1 and J is TRBJ2-1, with TRBD2 matching over 9 bases. The CDR3 contains 19 residues. Germline assignment: CDR1 DFQATT and CDR2 SNEGSKA (reference sequence). The V gene end was trimmed by 3 bases and the J gene end by 0 bases; junction bases not matched to a gene: 15. The CDR3 protein is CSASRGRPAGGLSYNEQFF. Written as DNA, the CDR3 is TGCAGTGCTAGTAGAGGTCGGCCAGCGGGAGGACTCTCCTACAATGAGCAGTTCTTC.

This clonotype was seen at least ten times. J is TRBJ1-5 and V is TRBV2, with D hard to call. The CDR3 spans 16 residues. Germline CDR1 is SNHLY and CDR2 is FYNNEI. Trimming shortened V by 0 bases and J by 0 bases, and 9 bases separated the two germline ends. CDR3 coding DNA: TGTGCCAGCAGTGAAGCTAGCACTGATAGCAATCAGCCCCAGCATTTT. Translated, it gives CASSEASTDSNQPQHF.

The table lists this clonotype with a few counts. The rearrangement uses TRBV6-6 and TRBJ1-1; tentatively, D is TRBD1 (5 bases). The V and J ends lost 0 bases and 0 bases respectively, with 11 bases between them. This CDR3 spans 16 amino acids. Per the germline V gene, CDR1 is MNHNY and CDR2 is SVGAGI (reference sequence). As DNA, the CDR3 is TGTGCCAGCAGTTACTCCGGGGGGGTCGTGAACACTGAAGCTTTCTTT. Residues: CASSYSGGVVNTEAFF.

This clonotype was recorded many times. V gene TRBV2 combines with J gene TRBJ2-1, with no clear D. The germline V and J ends were trimmed by 10 bases and 8 bases, with 12 bases remaining between them. The CDR3 loop spans 11 amino acids. Per germline, CDR1 SNHLY and CDR2 FYNNEI. As DNA, the CDR3 is TGTGCCAAATTGTCTAGGGATGAGCAGTTCTTC. Translating gives CAKLSRDEQFF.

The table lists this clonotype with many counts. CDR3: CSARTSGKGDEQFF. DNA of the CDR3: TGCAGTGCCCGGACTAGCGGGAAAGGGGATGAGCAGTTCTTC. The chain employs TRBV20-1 and TRBJ2-1; 12 nucleotides match TRBD2. CDR1 DFQATT and CDR2 SNEGSKA come from the germline V gene (reference sequence). V was pared by 6 bases and J by 8 bases, with 8 bases of the junction left unmatched. The CDR3 covers 14 residues.

The rearrangement links TRBV20-1 to TRBJ2-1, with 7 bases fitting TRBD2. This CDR3 is built from 15 residues. CDR1 is DFQATT, CDR2 SNEGSKA, per germline (reference sequence). The V segment lost 0 bases and the J segment 9 bases; nucleotides outside the gene matches: 11. The CDR3 sequence is CSARDPGTITGEQFF. The CDR3 coding sequence is TGCAGTGCTAGAGACCCCGGGACTATCACGGGTGAGCAGTTCTTC.

This clonotype was observed many times. This chain connects TRBV7-9 to TRBJ2-3; TRBD2 agrees at 8 bases. Germline assignment: CDR1 SEHNR and CDR2 FQNEAQ (reference sequence). J gave up 1 base and V 5 bases, and 5 bases lay outside the gene matches. The CDR3 is 15 residues long. The CDR3 reads CASSATSGRTDTQYF. The CDR3 DNA reads as TGTGCCAGCAGCGCAACTAGCGGACGCACAGATACGCAGTATTTT.

Comment on this clonotype: With a much larger clone just one base away, this may be a read error. The chain combines TRBV6-1 with TRBJ2-5; 10 positions match TRBD2. CDR1 and CDR2 from the germline V gene are MNHNS and SASEGT. The length of the CDR3 is 16 residues. Here the CDR3 reads CAGSASGSNHQETQYF. The CDR3 nucleotides are TGTGCCGGCAGCGCTAGCGGGAGTAACCACCAAGAGACCCAGTACTTC.

This clonotype was counted between two and nine times. V is TRBV14 and J is TRBJ2-7, with TRBD2 identical over 11 bases. This CDR3 contains 16 residues. Losses at the gene ends were 8 bases for V and 4 bases for J; bases not matched to a gene: 13. CDR1 SGHDN and CDR2 FVKESK come from the germline V gene. CDR3 residues: CASATTPGLAVYEQYF. The CDR3 coding sequence is TGTGCCAGCGCCACGACCCCGGGACTAGCGGTTTACGAGCAGTACTTC.

This clonotype was counted ten times or more. CDR3 DNA sequence: TGTGCCAGCAGTTACTGGGGACAGGGGCCCGGAGGATACAATGAGCAGTTCTTC. The encoded protein is CASSYWGQGPGGYNEQFF. This chain uses TRBV6-5 with TRBJ2-1; 10 bases align to TRBD1. The V gene end was trimmed by 1 base and the J gene end by 4 bases; junction bases not matched to a gene: 10. Germline CDR1 MNHEY, CDR2 SVGAGI. This CDR3 has 18 amino acids.

In this sample, this clonotype turned up a few times. This sequence joins TRBV5-8 and TRBJ2-1; 11 bases map to TRBD2. This CDR3 region has 16 residues. Germline CDR1 is SGHTS and CDR2 is YDEGEE. Germline trimming cut 4 bases from V and 5 bases from J; bases unmatched to any gene: 8. The CDR3 sequence is CASSGSGRAPNNEQFF. CDR3 in DNA: TGTGCCAGCAGCGGTAGCGGGAGGGCCCCTAACAATGAGCAGTTCTTC.

This clonotype was observed at least ten times. The chain couples TRBV12-3 or TRBV12-4 to TRBJ1-2; D might be TRBD1 (5 bases). The CDR3 has 11 amino acids. V lost 7 bases and J 10 bases, leaving 13 bases between the germline ends. The chain's CDR3 is CASNLRGAYTF. CDR3 bases: TGTGCCAGCAATTTGAGAGGGGCCTACACCTTC.

This clonotype appeared many times. This chain's CDR3 is CSARGNPTTGRGETQYF. The CDR3 DNA sequence: TGCAGTGCTAGAGGAAACCCAACCACGGGGAGGGGGGAGACCCAGTACTTC. The chain is built from TRBV20-1 and TRBJ2-5; D might be TRBD2 (7 bases). The CDR3 runs 17 residues. Germline V lookup: CDR1 DFQATT, CDR2 SNEGSKA (reference sequence). Trimming removed 1 base at V and 5 bases at J, with 23 bases between.

This clonotype was observed many times. The chain carries TRBV27 and TRBJ1-2; 11 positions agree with TRBD1. The CDR3 is made up of 16 amino acids. The V gene end was trimmed by 6 bases and the J gene end by 8 bases; junction bases not matched to a gene: 14. The germline V gene has CDR1 MNHEY and CDR2 SMNVEV (reference sequence). The CDR3 nucleotides are TGTGCCAGCAGGAATAATGCTGGACAGGGGGCGCGGGGCTACACCTTC. Protein sequence: CASRNNAGQGARGYTF.

About this clonotype: A much more abundant neighbour one base away suggests this may be a read error. The rearrangement links TRBV6-1 to TRBJ1-5; D is uncertain. This CDR3 is 16 amino acids long. Trimming cost V 0 bases and J 4 bases, with 13 bases left between them. The V gene's germline CDR1 is MNHNS and CDR2 SASEGT. CDR3 bases: TGTGCCAGCAGTGAAGCTTTGGGAGCTGGGAATCAGCCCCAGCATTTT. This sequence encodes CASSEALGAGNQPQHF.

In its sample, this clonotype was seen many times. The chain has TRBV4-3 and TRBJ2-1; TRBD2 agrees at 7 bases. V shed 4 bases and J 8 bases; nucleotides not matched to a gene: 8. The CDR3 is 14 amino acids. Germline lookup yields CDR1 LGHNA and CDR2 YSLEER. CDR3 sequence (DNA): TGCGCCAGCAGCCCTGCTAGCGGCCAATATGAGCAGTTCTTC. Its protein is CASSPASGQYEQFF.

This clonotype has a count of ten or more. V and J are TRBV18 and TRBJ2-1; D perhaps matches TRBD2 (6 bases). Germline V gene lookup returns CDR1 KGHSH and CDR2 LQKENI. The CDR3 sequence is 16 residues long. Trimming took 3 bases from V and 3 from J, leaving 15 bases between them. CDR3 nucleotides: TGTGCCAGCTCACCGACTAGGGACCGAGACTACAATGAGCAGTTCTTC. Translation: CASSPTRDRDYNEQFF. Full variable domain (outside the CDR3, taken from reference TRBV18 and TRBJ2-1): NAGVMQNPRHLVRRRGQEARLRCSPMKGHSHVYWYRQLPEEGLKFMVYLQKENIIDESGMPKERFSAEFPKEGPSILRIQQVVRGDSAAYFCASSPTRDRDYNEQFFGPGTRLTVL.

At least ten counts were recorded for this clonotype. This chain links TRBV12-3 or TRBV12-4 with TRBJ2-7; D unclear. The CDR3 is 16 residues long. The ends were cut back, 0 bases at V and 7 bases at J, with 19 bases in the middle. The CDR3 protein is CASSLAITASLGEQYF. For the CDR3, the DNA is TGTGCCAGCAGTTTAGCCATCACAGCGTCATTGGGAGAGCAGTACTTC.

This clonotype was counted a few times. The chain employs TRBV7-9 and TRBJ2-2; 9 positions match TRBD2. The length of the CDR3 is 15 residues. V shed 1 base and J 4 bases; nucleotides not matched to a gene: 1. Per the germline V gene, CDR1 is SEHNR and CDR2 is FQNEAQ (reference sequence). The CDR3 DNA reads as TGTGCCAGCAGCTTAGTGGGACTAGCCACCGGGGAGCTGTTTTTT. This gives the protein CASSLVGLATGELFF.

CDR3 bases: TGTGCCAGCAGGATAGCGGGAGGATACAATGAGCAGTTCTTC. Amino acid sequence: CASRIAGGYNEQFF. The rearrangement links TRBV7-2 to TRBJ2-1; 10 nucleotides line up with TRBD2. Germline CDR1 SGHTA, CDR2 FQGNSA. The CDR3 has 14 residues. The J segment lost 4 bases and the V segment lost 6 bases, leaving 3 bases of the junction unmatched.